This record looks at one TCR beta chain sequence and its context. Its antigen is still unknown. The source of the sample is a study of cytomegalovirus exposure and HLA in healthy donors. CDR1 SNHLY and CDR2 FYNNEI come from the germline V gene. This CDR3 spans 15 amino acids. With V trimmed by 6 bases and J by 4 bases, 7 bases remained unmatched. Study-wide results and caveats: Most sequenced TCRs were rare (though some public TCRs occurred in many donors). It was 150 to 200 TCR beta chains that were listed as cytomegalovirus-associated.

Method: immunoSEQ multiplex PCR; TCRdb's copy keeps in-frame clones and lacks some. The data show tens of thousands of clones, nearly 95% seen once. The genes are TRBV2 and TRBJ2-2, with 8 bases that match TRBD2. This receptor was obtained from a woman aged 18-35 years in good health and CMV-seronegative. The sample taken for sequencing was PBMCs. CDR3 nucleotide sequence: TGTGCCAGCAGCGAGGGACTAGGGGGCACCGGGGAGCTGTTTTTT. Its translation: CASSEGLGGTGELFF. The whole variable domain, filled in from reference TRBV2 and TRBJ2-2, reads EPEVTQTPSHQVTQMGQEVILRCVPISNHLYFYWYRQILGQKVEFLVSFYNNEISEKSEIFDDQFSVERPDGSNFTLKIRSTKLEDSAMYFCASSEGLGGTGELFFGEGSRLTVL.